This TCR beta chain was recovered during a study of cytomegalovirus exposure and HLA in healthy donors (dated by TCRdb to 2016 to 2017). For context, the study as a whole: A later analysis indicated that the 130 or so validation repertoires were generated on the platform also employed for the approximately 670 repertoires of the first cohort. Along with the approximately 620-subject first cohort, a separate validation cohort of over a hundred different subjects was used. High-throughput TCR immunosequencing, statistical association of individual TCRs with disease status, and machine learning were combined to predict cytomegalovirus infection status. The study aimed to test whether cataloging public T cell receptors could reveal signatures of past pathogen exposure. General study outcomes and caveats: A later analysis found that TCRs clustered in the first cohort also tended to co-occur in the approximately 120 validation repertoires, with roughly 95% of cluster scores above 0. In the study, some 160 TCR beta chains were listed as associated with cytomegalovirus. The validation cohort had no HLA typing available for a later analysis, so co-occurrence within that cohort was assessed over all 110 or so repertoires. It was suggested by the authors that the approach could potentially be generalized to other disease states and immunological phenotypes. Three of the identified cytomegalovirus-associated TCR beta chains were confirmed in vitro to be specific for cytomegalovirus antigens. The classifier was reported to diagnose cytomegalovirus status with high specificity and sensitivity in both the original and validation cohorts. Most TCR sequences were observed very rarely across donors, whereas some public TCRs were present in many individuals.

Library creation used the immunoSEQ multiplex PCR assay. As for how the authors treated the data: A statistical classification framework was developed to diagnose cytomegalovirus status using the catalog of TCR beta chain sequences. Imported from immuneACCESS, the table was reduced by TCRdb to in-frame sequences with V and J called. These copies leave out some clones; in studies compared against another copy, an unresolved V gene accounts for under half, and the cause of the remainder is not known. The D gene and trimming were derived from the DNA, and the V and J assignments and clone size from that table. This sample holds hundreds of thousands of clones; 90% were observed only once. The ten largest clones take up roughly 3% of the sample. As regards this clone: Its antigen remains unidentified. The sample holds no much larger clone one base away, and base qualities are not on file.

Trimming at the junction amounts to 2 bases on V and 7 bases on J, and the germline ends lie 12 bases apart. The germline V gene (reference sequence) sets CDR1 to GTSNPN and CDR2 to SVGIG. Spanning cysteine to phenylalanine, the CDR3 consists of 13 amino acids. This entry keeps only the CDR3 DNA: 39 bases, framed from base 1. The donors were included in the validation cohort of approximately 130 subjects, a group kept apart from the approximately 700-subject first cohort. This clonotype originated in a woman under 40 in good health and CMV-seronegative. The sequenced material came from PBMCs. The chain is assembled from TRBV30 and TRBJ1-5; the D region possibly corresponds to TRBD1 (6 bases align). The nucleotide sequence reads TGTGCCTGGAGTCTACAGGGCGGGCAGCCCCAGCATTTT. Its protein product is CAWSLQGGQPQHF.